The 28 T cell receptor beta chains below all came from one sample that was sequenced in a study of cytomegalovirus exposure and HLA in healthy donors. Primers: 60 Vbeta forward and 13 Jbeta reverse. TCRdb's copy holds only in-frame clones and misses some; the assay was immunoSEQ multiplex PCR. The repertoire holds 170,000 or so clones, with over 65% as singletons. Source material: PBMCs. The receptors were gathered from a man aged 60-69 years in good health and CMV-seronegative.

This clone was found once. The rearrangement uses TRBV2 and TRBJ1-3; 9 nucleotides match TRBD1. CDR1 and CDR2 from the germline V gene are SNHLY and FYNNEI. CDR3 length: 15 residues. Germline trimming cut 7 bases from V and 4 bases from J; bases unmatched to any gene: 8. The CDR3 here is CASNPYRGQGNTIYF. The CDR3 DNA reads as TGTGCCAGCAATCCGTACAGGGGGCAAGGAAACACCATATATTTT.

This chain connects TRBV29-1 to TRBJ2-7, with D possibly being TRBD1 (5 bases). The CDR3 is 13 residues long. CDR1 is SQVTM, CDR2 ANQGSEA, per germline. The V gene lost 6 bases and the J gene lost 2 bases, with 14 bases spanning the gap. The CDR3 DNA is TGCAGCGTCAAGGGGTTGTTAGCCTACGAGCAGTACTTC. It translates to CSVKGLLAYEQYF.

The chain combines TRBV10-1 with TRBJ2-1; 8 bases line up with TRBD1. V trimming: 6 bases; J trimming: 7 bases; junction bases outside the gene matches: 5. CDR1 and CDR2 (germline): WNHNN, SYGVQD (reference sequence). This CDR3 is built from 13 residues. In DNA form, the CDR3 reads TGCGCCAGCAGACAGGACAGGGAGAATGAGCAGTTCTTC. This translates into CASRQDRENEQFF.

This sequence joins TRBV27 and TRBJ1-6; no clear D gene. The CDR3 runs 14 residues. The germline V and J ends were trimmed by 5 bases and 10 bases, with 15 bases remaining between them. The germline CDR1 and CDR2 sequences are MNHEY and SMNVEV (reference sequence). The CDR3 coding sequence is TGTGCCAGCAGTCGGAGTCGGATACTGTCACCCCTCCACTTT. It translates to CASSRSRILSPLHF.

This clone was seen just once. This chain connects TRBV6-5 to TRBJ1-6; D is unclear. CDR3 length equals 13 residues. Trimming shortened V by 2 bases and J by 13 bases, and 12 bases separated the two germline ends. CDR1 and CDR2 from the germline V gene are MNHEY and SVGAGI. The CDR3 reads CASSYREAAPLHF. CDR3 nucleotide sequence: TGTGCCAGCAGTTACCGAGAGGCTGCTCCCCTCCACTTT.

The genes are TRBV29-1 and TRBJ2-5; 8 bases align to TRBD2. Trimming took 3 bases from V and 4 from J; bases not matched to a gene: 10. CDR3 length: 15 residues. Germline CDR1 and CDR2: SQVTM and ANQGSEA. The CDR3 region has the DNA TGCAGCGTTGAGACCCTAGGCGGGGGGCCAGAGACCCAGTACTTC. Its protein is CSVETLGGGPETQYF.

This clone was observed a handful of times. This rearrangement joins TRBV6-5 to TRBJ1-1; the D is unclear. Trimming cost V 8 bases and J 4 bases, with 8 bases left between them. The CDR3 length is 11 residues. CDR1 MNHEY and CDR2 SVGAGI come from the germline V gene. The CDR3, as DNA: TGTGCCAGCGGGCGTAGCACTGAAGCTTTCTTT. Translated, it gives CASGRSTEAFF.

The rearrangement joins TRBV14 to TRBJ2-7; 9 bases fit TRBD1. Germline V CDR1 and CDR2: SGHDN, FVKESK. The V gene end was trimmed by 3 bases and the J gene end by 1 base; junction bases not matched to a gene: 1. The CDR3 sequence is 14 residues long. CDR3 amino acids: CASSQTGGSYEQYF. The CDR3 nucleotides read TGTGCCAGCAGCCAGACAGGGGGGTCCTACGAGCAGTACTTC.

Concerning this clone itself: One end of the junction does not line up with germline, which may come from a read error. Written as DNA, the CDR3 is TGTGCCAGCAGTGACCGGCGGGGGATGAACACTGAGGCTTTCTTT. Amino acid sequence: CASSDRRGMNTEAFF. The rearrangement uses TRBV6-1 and TRBJ1-1, with a tentative D call TRBD1 (5 bases). The CDR3 contains 15 residues. CDR1 and CDR2 from the germline V gene are MNHNS and SASEGT.

The chain employs TRBV19 and TRBJ2-7, with D unclear. Germline V CDR1 and CDR2: LNHDA, SQIVND (reference sequence). CDR3 length equals 15 residues. Trimming took 1 base from V and 2 from J, leaving 12 bases between them. CDR3: CASSIGLNGPYEQYF. The CDR3 DNA reads TGTGCCAGTAGTATAGGACTTAACGGCCCCTACGAGCAGTACTTC.

The rearrangement links TRBV7-9 to TRBJ2-5; D call uncertain. The V gene's germline CDR1 is SEHNR and CDR2 FQNEAQ (reference sequence). This CDR3 spans 12 amino acids. V was pared by 5 bases and J by 0 bases, with 4 bases between. The CDR3 nucleotides are TGTGCCAGCAGCATAAACCAAGAGACCCAGTACTTC. Translating it yields CASSINQETQYF.

The V call is TRBV19, the J call TRBJ1-1; possibly TRBD1 for D (5 bases). Germline V gene lookup returns CDR1 LNHDA and CDR2 SQIVND (reference sequence). This CDR3 spans 14 amino acids. V lost 2 bases, J lost 4 bases, and 11 bases lay in between. CDR3 in amino acids: CASSITGTGTEAFF. The CDR3 DNA reads as TGTGCCAGTAGTATAACAGGAACGGGCACTGAAGCTTTCTTT. The full variable domain, in which reference TRBV19 and TRBJ1-1 provide the parts outside the CDR3, is DGGITQSPKYLFRKEGQNVTLSCEQNLNHDAMYWYRQDPGQGLRLIYYSQIVNDFQKGDIAEGYSVSREKKESFPLTVTSAQKNPTAFYLCASSITGTGTEAFFGQGTRLTVV.

V is TRBV7-3 and J is TRBJ2-1, with 14 bases identical to TRBD2. The CDR3 loop spans 21 amino acids. Germline V CDR1 and CDR2: SGHTA, FQGTGA. V shed 5 bases, J shed 2 bases, and the junction held 17 bases outside the gene matches. The CDR3, as DNA: TGTGCCAGCAGCGCAATTAGAGGGATCGGACTAGCGGGAGGCCCCTACAATGAGCAGTTCTTC. It codes for CASSAIRGIGLAGGPYNEQFF. Together with reference TRBV7-3 and TRBJ2-1, the CDR3 gives the full variable domain: GAGVSQTPSNKVTEKGKYVELRCDPISGHTALYWYRQSLGQGPEFLIYFQGTGAADDSGLPNDRFFAVRPEGSVSTLKIQRTERGDSAVYLCASSAIRGIGLAGGPYNEQFFGPGTRLTVL.

The genes are TRBV6-5 and TRBJ2-2; no definite D call. There are 12 residues in the CDR3. Germline CDR1 is MNHEY and CDR2 is SVGAGI. The V end lost 6 bases, the J end lost 7 bases, and 9 bases lay between the germline ends. Here the CDR3 DNA reads TGTGCCAGCAGCCCGTACTACGGGGAGCTGTTTTTT. Protein: CASSPYYGELFF.

The CDR3 sequence is CASSATGTSYEQYF. As DNA, the CDR3 is TGTGCCAGCAGTGCGACAGGAACCTCCTACGAGCAGTACTTC. The chain combines TRBV6-1 with TRBJ2-7; the D gene is possibly TRBD1 (6 bases). The germline V gene has CDR1 MNHNS and CDR2 SASEGT. The length of the CDR3 is 14 residues. V was cut by 4 bases and J by 0 bases, with 10 bases left in between.

The chain is built from TRBV21-1 and TRBJ2-3; the listed D gene, TRBD2, was not tested against the DNA. TRBV21-1 is a listed pseudogene. This CDR3 is 19 amino acids long. For the CDR3, the DNA is TGTGCCAGCAGCACTTGCCAAGACCGTAGCGGGAGGGCCACAGATACGCAGTATTTT. Translation gives CASSTCQDRSGRATDTQYF.

This clone was observed once. The chain carries TRBV11-1 and TRBJ2-5; D might be TRBD1 (6 bases). V was trimmed by 5 bases and J by 5 bases, leaving 15 bases between them. This CDR3 comprises 14 residues. CDR1 SGHAT and CDR2 FQDESV come from the germline V gene (reference sequence). Here the CDR3 DNA reads TGTGCCAGCAGCAAAACAGGGAGTCAGGAGACCCAGTACTTC. Protein sequence: CASSKTGSQETQYF.

The rearrangement uses TRBV7-9 and TRBJ1-4; possible D gene TRBD1, 5 bases. Germline CDR1 reads SEHNR; CDR2 reads FQNEAQ (reference sequence). V lost 4 bases, J lost 7 bases, and 13 bases lay in between. The CDR3 contains 14 residues. The CDR3, as DNA: TGTGCCAGCAGCTCCAATCAGGGTATTGAAAAACTGTTTTTT. Amino acids: CASSSNQGIEKLFF.

The chain carries TRBV9 and TRBJ2-3, with TRBD2 matching 7 bases. CDR3 length equals 16 residues. Germline assignment: CDR1 SGDLS and CDR2 YYNGEE. V lost 0 bases, J lost 2 bases, and 6 bases stayed unmatched. The CDR3 DNA is TGTGCCAGCAGCGTAGGATCTAGCGGCTCCACAGATACGCAGTATTTT. This gives the protein CASSVGSSGSTDTQYF.

The rearrangement uses TRBV5-1 and TRBJ1-3; D is perhaps TRBD1 (5 bases). Germline CDR1 is SGHRS and CDR2 is YFSETQ. CDR3 length: 19 residues. Deletions cut 4 bases from V and 3 bases from J, with 26 bases between. As DNA, the CDR3 is TGCGCCAGCAGCCCGGATTTGACAGTTACTCGCTTTTATGGAAACACCATATATTTT. Translated: CASSPDLTVTRFYGNTIYF.

This clone was seen only a few times. This sequence joins TRBV6-5 and TRBJ1-1; perhaps TRBD1 as D (6 bases). Between the trimmed V and J ends, which lost 6 bases and 3 bases, there was a span of 8 bases. The germline CDR1 and CDR2 sequences are MNHEY and SVGAGI. This CDR3 is built from 12 residues. CDR3 in amino acids: CASRTGDTEAFF. CDR3 DNA: TGTGCCAGCAGGACAGGAGACACTGAAGCTTTCTTT.

The chain links TRBV2 to TRBJ2-3, with D tentatively TRBD1 (6 bases). V lost 6 bases and J 5 bases, leaving 12 bases between the germline ends. The germline CDR1 and CDR2 sequences are SNHLY and FYNNEI. The CDR3 is 13 amino acids. As DNA, the CDR3 is TGTGCCAGCAGATCAACCAGGGGAGATACGCAGTATTTT. Its protein product is CASRSTRGDTQYF.

The chain joins TRBV12-5 to TRBJ2-7, with a possible D match to TRBD1 (6 bases). CDR1 is LGHNT, CDR2 FRNRAP, per germline. With 4 bases removed from V and 3 bases from J, the gap between germline ends came to 10 bases. The CDR3 extends over 13 amino acids. CDR3 residues: CASGSGTLYEQYF. The CDR3 nucleotides are TGTGCTAGTGGTTCCGGGACACTCTACGAGCAGTACTTC.

The V gene is TRBV7-9, the J gene TRBJ2-3; D is unclear. The germline gives CDR1 SEHNR, CDR2 FQNEAQ (reference sequence). The CDR3 length is 11 residues. V gave up 5 bases and J gave up 6 bases, with 6 bases separating them. CDR3 coding DNA: TGTGCCAGCAGCCCGAGGGATACGCAGTATTTT. Its protein is CASSPRDTQYF.

In this sample, this clone turned up once. The gene calls are TRBV19 and TRBJ2-3, with D perhaps matching TRBD2 (5 bases). Germline CDR1 and CDR2: LNHDA and SQIVND (reference sequence). The CDR3 has 15 amino acids. Trimming took off 5 bases at V and 0 bases at J, with 12 bases between the two ends. The CDR3 is CASSPRGSSTDTQYF. The CDR3 nucleotides are TGTGCCAGTAGTCCCCGAGGGTCTAGCACAGATACGCAGTATTTT.

The rearrangement joins TRBV6-5 to TRBJ1-2, with 9 bases lining up with TRBD1. The germline gives CDR1 MNHEY, CDR2 SVGAGI. CDR3 length: 15 residues. V lost 7 bases, J lost 3 bases, and 9 bases stayed unmatched. The CDR3 spells CASTETQGAHYGYTF. Written as DNA, the CDR3 is TGTGCCAGCACCGAGACACAGGGGGCTCACTATGGCTACACCTTC.

This clone was recorded once. Mismatch with germline at one junction end may stem from a read error. The chain recombines TRBV6-1 with TRBJ1-5; tentative D call: TRBD1 (5 bases). This CDR3 is built from 17 residues. Per germline, CDR1 MNHNS and CDR2 SASEGT. As DNA, the CDR3 is TGTGCCAGCAGTGACGGGCAACGGGGGATGTACAATCAGCCCCAGAATTTT. Amino acid sequence: CASSDGQRGMYNQPQNF.

V and J are TRBV27 and TRBJ1-5, with 8 bases identical to TRBD1. Germline V lookup: CDR1 MNHEY, CDR2 SMNVEV (reference sequence). With V trimmed by 6 bases and J by 4 bases, 11 bases remained unmatched. The CDR3 spans 16 residues. DNA for the CDR3: TGTGCCAGCAGACCCTCGGGCAGGGGGCGAAATCAGCCCCAGCATTTT. Translating gives CASRPSGRGRNQPQHF.